Shown below are 3 T cell receptor beta chains from a single sample sequenced in a study of CD8 T cells in ankylosing spondylitis. General study results and limits: One TCR beta motif, made up of roughly 8 highly homologous variants, appeared characteristic of ankylosing spondylitis blood.

TCRdb re-derived calls from the 5' RACE reads in MiXCR, one entry per CDR3 protein. Altogether some 800,000 distinct CDR3 sequences are present, 12% being singletons, with the ten largest covering about 0.49%. Which antigens these TCRs recognize remains unknown. The sample taken for sequencing was blood, either unsorted or a sorted T cell fraction (not recorded which). Receptors were obtained from a male donor with ankylosing spondylitis.

The rearrangement links TRBV20-1 to TRBJ2-4, with 10 bases matching TRBD2. This CDR3 region has 16 residues. With V trimmed by 5 bases and J by 0 bases, 7 bases remained unmatched. In germline, CDR1 is DFQATT, CDR2 SNEGSKA (reference sequence). Written as DNA, the CDR3 is TGCAGTGCTGCCGGATCTAGCGGGGGAGCCAAAAACATTCAGTACTTC. Its translation is CSAAGSSGGAKNIQYF.

This clonotype was seen repeatedly, ten times or more. The rearrangement joins TRBV10-3 to TRBJ1-1; D may be TRBD1 (5 bases). Germline assignment: CDR1 ENHRY and CDR2 SYGVKD. The V gene lost 3 bases and the J gene lost 4 bases, with 9 bases spanning the gap. This CDR3 is built from 13 residues. CDR3 sequence: CAISDRGGTEAFF. CDR3 nucleotides: TGTGCCATCAGTGACCGCGGGGGCACTGAAGCTTTCTTT.

This clonotype has ten or more counts. V and J are TRBV12-3 or TRBV12-4 and TRBJ2-1; the match to TRBD2 covers 11 bases. J was trimmed by 7 bases and V by 6 bases; bases with no gene match: 5. The CDR3 is 14 amino acids. The CDR3 DNA reads as TGTGCCAGCAGACACTTAGCGGGAGGGAATGAGCAGTTCTTC. Its translation is CASRHLAGGNEQFF.